This entry lists 8 T cell receptor beta chains sequenced from one sample in a study of cytomegalovirus exposure and HLA in healthy donors. The PCR used 60 Vbeta and 13 Jbeta primers. Sequencing used immunoSEQ multiplex PCR; TCRdb keeps in-frame clones, though not all of them. This table has some 200,000 clones, more than 9.5% appearing once. Sequencing was carried out using PBMCs. These receptors originate from a man aged 50 to 60 in good health and CMV-seropositive.

The J gene is TRBJ2-3, the V gene TRBV14; 7 positions agree with TRBD1. Looked up from germline, CDR1 is SGHDN and CDR2 is FVKESK. The CDR3 has 15 amino acids. V gave up 5 bases and J gave up 8 bases; unmatched junction bases: 13. CDR3 coding DNA: TGTGCCAGCAGCAGACAGGGTATTCTCCGTGGTACGCAGTATTTT. This codes for CASSRQGILRGTQYF.

The genes are TRBV5-6 and TRBJ1-5; D gene ambiguous. V lost 0 bases and J 3 bases, leaving 16 bases between the germline ends. CDR1 is SGHDT and CDR2 is YYEEEE in the germline V gene. The CDR3 length is 17 residues. The CDR3 coding sequence is TGTGCCAGCAGCTTGGGAGAGACTCGGATGGCCAATCAGCCCCAGCATTTT. Translated, it gives CASSLGETRMANQPQHF.

This clone was counted only a few times. This chain connects TRBV5-1 to TRBJ2-2, with TRBD1 as a possible D gene (8 bases). CDR1 and CDR2 (germline): SGHRS, YFSETQ. CDR3 length equals 15 residues. Trimming took 4 bases from V and 4 from J, leaving 14 bases between them. The DNA of the CDR3 is TGCGCCAGCAGCGAGAACAGGGGGGGCACCGGGGAGCTGTTTTTT. It encodes CASSENRGGTGELFF.

The chain couples TRBV11-3 to TRBJ1-1; unclear D gene. Germline values: CDR1 SGHNT, CDR2 YENEEA. This CDR3 has 14 amino acids. The V end lost 5 bases, the J end lost 1 base, and 11 bases lay between the germline ends. CDR3 sequence (DNA): TGTGCCAGCAGCCCCCCAGGTAGGAACACTGAAGCTTTCTTT. It specifies CASSPPGRNTEAFF.

In this sample, this clone turned up a few times. The V gene is TRBV28, the J gene TRBJ1-2; the D is unclear. The germline gives CDR1 MDHEN, CDR2 SYDVKM. The V end was cut by 0 bases, the J end by 8 bases, with 16 bases between. The CDR3 extends over 15 amino acids. CDR3 bases: TGTGCCAGCAGTTTATGGGCGGCAGGCGGGCCGGGCTACACCTTC. As protein: CASSLWAAGGPGYTF.

The chain couples TRBV27 to TRBJ2-4; a weak D match, TRBD2 (5 bases). V lost 5 bases, J lost 7 bases, and 12 bases lay in between. Looked up from germline, CDR1 is MNHEY and CDR2 is SMNVEV (reference sequence). This CDR3 is built from 13 residues. In DNA, the CDR3 is TGTGCCAGCAGTCCCGGGGATAGGAACATTCAGTACTTC. Its translation: CASSPGDRNIQYF.

The chain recombines TRBV27 with TRBJ2-1; 7 bases align to TRBD2. There are 13 residues in the CDR3. Germline values: CDR1 MNHEY, CDR2 SMNVEV (reference sequence). V lost 6 bases and J lost 3; bases outside the gene matches: 2. CDR3 sequence reads: CASSRDYYNEQFF. The CDR3 nucleotides are TGTGCCAGCAGCCGGGACTACTACAATGAGCAGTTCTTC.

This rearrangement joins TRBV5-1 to TRBJ1-3; TRBD1 might be the D (5 bases). This CDR3 region has 15 residues. Germline CDR1 SGHRS, CDR2 YFSETQ. Deletions cut 0 bases from V and 3 bases from J, with 10 bases between. The CDR3 DNA sequence: TGCGCCAGCAGCTTGGGACAGACTTTTGGAAACACCATATATTTT. It encodes CASSLGQTFGNTIYF. Drawing the rest from reference TRBV5-1 and TRBJ1-3, the complete variable domain is KAGVTQTPRYLIKTRGQQVTLSCSPISGHRSVSWYQQTPGQGLQFLFEYFSETQRNKGNFPGRFSGRQFSNSRSEMNVSTLELGDSALYLCASSLGQTFGNTIYFGEGSWLTVV.